The 22 T cell receptor beta chains below come from one sample, sequenced in a study of T-cell memory formation after mild COVID-19. Using its own MiXCR run on the 5' RACE reads, TCRdb lists one record per CDR3 protein. This table holds 75,000 to 90,000 distinct CDR3 sequences, more than 11% found once. The sequenced sample consisted of PBMCs or a T cell subset sorted from them (not recorded which). The receptors were gathered from an adult woman who had mild COVID-19 (a few samples of this study predate the infection). Cell type and time point are not known.

In this sample, this clonotype turned up many times. The chain combines TRBV4-3 with TRBJ1-2; a possible D gene is TRBD1 (5 bases). V lost 0 bases, J lost 0 bases, and 20 bases lay in between. This CDR3 is built from 19 residues. The V gene's germline CDR1 is LGHNA and CDR2 YSLEER. In DNA, the CDR3 is TGCGCCAGCAGCCAAGATGGGGCAGTCCAGACAACAGCTAACTATGGCTACACCTTC. This translates into CASSQDGAVQTTANYGYTF.

Only a few counts were recorded for this clonotype. The gene calls are TRBV9 and TRBJ2-3, with TRBD1 as a possible D gene (5 bases). The CDR3 covers 16 residues. V shed 0 bases and J shed 2 bases, with 13 bases lying between them. Germline V gives CDR1 SGDLS, CDR2 YYNGEE. The CDR3 region has the DNA TGTGCCAGCAGCGTAGCGAGGACAAACCCCACAGATACGCAGTATTTT. Its translation: CASSVARTNPTDTQYF.

This rearrangement joins TRBV28 to TRBJ2-5; D is ambiguous. CDR1 and CDR2 from the germline V gene are MDHEN and SYDVKM. Trimming took 4 bases from V and 5 from J, leaving 5 bases between them. This CDR3 has 11 amino acids. The DNA of the CDR3 is TGTGCCAGCAGTTATTCGGAGACCCAGTACTTC. It encodes CASSYSETQYF.

This clonotype appeared a few times. This chain links TRBV4-1 with TRBJ2-7, with D uncertain. The CDR3 loop spans 14 amino acids. The V end was cut by 4 bases, the J end by 3 bases, with 13 bases between. Germline CDR1 is MGHRA and CDR2 is YSYEKL. The CDR3 sequence is CASSLSPGNYEQYF. The CDR3 region has the DNA TGCGCCAGCAGCCTCTCCCCTGGGAACTACGAGCAGTACTTC.

V gene TRBV5-1 combines with J gene TRBJ2-7; 11 bases are shared with TRBD1. The CDR3 is 16 residues long. The V segment lost 4 bases and the J segment 1 base; nucleotides outside the gene matches: 7. Germline V gives CDR1 SGHRS, CDR2 YFSETQ. CDR3 sequence reads: CASSLAGTGGSYEQYF. The CDR3 DNA reads as TGCGCCAGCAGCCTAGCCGGGACAGGGGGTTCCTACGAGCAGTACTTC. Supplemented by reference TRBV5-1 and TRBJ2-7, the full variable domain reads KAGVTQTPRYLIKTRGQQVTLSCSPISGHRSVSWYQQTPGQGLQFLFEYFSETQRNKGNFPGRFSGRQFSNSRSEMNVSTLELGDSALYLCASSLAGTGGSYEQYFGPGTRLTVT.

Comment on this clonotype: A much larger clone differs by one base, so this may be a read error. This chain uses TRBV20-1 with TRBJ2-7; tentative D call: TRBD1 (5 bases). This CDR3 has 16 residues. Germline loops: CDR1 DFQATT, CDR2 SNEGSKA (reference sequence). CDR3 coding DNA: TGCAGTGCCACGAAACCCCCGCGCAGGGTGAAGGACGAGCGGTACTTC. It specifies CSATKPPRRVKDERYF.

The rearrangement links TRBV5-5 to TRBJ2-5; a weak D match, TRBD2 (5 bases). Germline V gives CDR1 SGHKS, CDR2 YYEKEE (reference sequence). Trimming took 9 bases from V and 4 from J, leaving 19 bases between them. The CDR3 length is 14 residues. CDR3 sequence: CATCPGSFGETQYF. The CDR3 DNA reads TGTGCCACCTGCCCTGGGAGTTTTGGAGAGACCCAGTACTTC.

Only a few counts were recorded for this clonotype. V and J are TRBV7-8 and TRBJ2-1; D uncertain. The CDR3 extends over 18 amino acids. V lost 4 bases and J lost 2, with 21 bases in between. Germline V gives CDR1 SGHVS, CDR2 FQNEAQ. The CDR3 protein is CASSSSLRLGDPYNEQFF. The CDR3 DNA follows: TGTGCCAGCAGCTCCTCCCTCCGGTTAGGCGACCCCTACAATGAGCAGTTCTTC.

This clonotype was counted between two and nine times. This chain uses TRBV27 with TRBJ2-3; 7 bases align to TRBD2. From germline, CDR1 is MNHEY and CDR2 SMNVEV (reference sequence). CDR3 size: 16 residues. J was trimmed by 0 bases and V by 5 bases; bases with no gene match: 8. DNA for the CDR3: TGTGCCAGCAGTGCCCTGGGCGGGAGAAGCACAGATACGCAGTATTTT. Protein sequence: CASSALGGRSTDTQYF.

The rearrangement links TRBV11-2 to TRBJ2-1; weak D call: TRBD2 (6 bases). The germline V gene encodes CDR1 SGHAT and CDR2 FQNNGV. The CDR3 spans 15 residues. V shed 5 bases and J shed 8 bases, with 19 bases lying between them. CDR3 sequence (DNA): TGTGCCAGCAGCCAAGTGGGGGGATTCGTCGATGAGCAGTTCTTC. Its protein is CASSQVGGFVDEQFF.

The gene calls are TRBV24-1 and TRBJ2-2; D is ambiguous. V was clipped by 1 base and J by 11 bases, with 16 bases between them. CDR1 is KGHDR and CDR2 is SFDVKD in the germline V gene. This CDR3 is 15 amino acids long. The CDR3 DNA reads as TGTGCCACCAGTGATTTTAGGGCCCAGATCCCTGAGCTGTTTTTT. Translation gives CATSDFRAQIPELFF.

CDR3 sequence: CASEVTGELFF. The CDR3 coding sequence is TGTGCCAGCGAGGTCACCGGGGAGCTGTTTTTT. The chain couples TRBV12-3 or TRBV12-4 to TRBJ2-2; D not certain. The ends were cut back, 8 bases at V and 4 bases at J, with 5 bases in the middle. This CDR3 has 11 amino acids.

Many counts were recorded for this clonotype. J is TRBJ2-7 and V is TRBV12-3 or TRBV12-4, with 9 bases fitting TRBD1. This CDR3 has 13 residues. The trim removed 5 bases at V and 3 bases at J, leaving 2 bases unmatched. The CDR3 sequence: CASSRGQGYEQYF. The CDR3 DNA follows: TGTGCCAGCAGTAGGGGACAGGGCTACGAGCAGTACTTC.

The chain couples TRBV12-3 or TRBV12-4 to TRBJ2-1; TRBD1 matches at 7 bases. CDR3 length: 17 amino acids. The junction had 7 bases not matched to a gene; V was cut back by 2 bases and J by 0 bases. CDR3 DNA: TGTGCCAGCAGTTTAACAGGGGTTTTTTTCTCCTACAATGAGCAGTTCTTC. This translates into CASSLTGVFFSYNEQFF.

The table lists this clonotype with a few counts. The rearrangement joins TRBV6-5 to TRBJ2-3, with 10 bases lining up with TRBD2. V shed 5 bases and J 5 bases; nucleotides not matched to a gene: 7. Germline values: CDR1 MNHEY, CDR2 SVGAGI. CDR3 length: 15 amino acids. The CDR3 region has the DNA TGTGCCAGCAGTCCTAGCGGGGGCCTCGGAGATACGCAGTATTTT. Translating gives CASSPSGGLGDTQYF.

V usage is TRBV4-3 and J usage is TRBJ2-1; the D is unclear. The V end lost 2 bases, the J end lost 6 bases, and 11 bases lay between the germline ends. The CDR3 sequence is 14 residues long. Per germline, CDR1 LGHNA and CDR2 YSLEER. The CDR3 sequence: CASSQLLGGNEQFF. In nucleotides, the CDR3 is TGCGCCAGCAGCCAACTCCTTGGCGGCAATGAGCAGTTCTTC.

This clonotype was counted at least ten times. The rearrangement links TRBV4-3 to TRBJ2-7; 11 positions match TRBD1. The CDR3 is 15 amino acids. V gave up 6 bases and J gave up 0 bases; unmatched junction bases: 4. CDR1 LGHNA and CDR2 YSLEER come from the germline V gene. The CDR3 region is CASSPGTGGSYEQYF. CDR3 sequence (DNA): TGCGCCAGCAGTCCTGGGACAGGGGGCTCCTACGAGCAGTACTTC.

The chain uses TRBV9 and TRBJ1-4; tentative D call: TRBD1 (5 bases). The CDR3 extends over 12 amino acids. Trimming left V 0 bases short and J 10 bases short, with 7 bases between. Germline V gene data show CDR1 as SGDLS and CDR2 as YYNGEE. The chain's CDR3 is CASSVEQGKLFF. The CDR3 nucleotides are TGTGCCAGCAGCGTAGAGCAGGGAAAACTGTTTTTT.

The chain couples TRBV5-1 to TRBJ2-7; D gene ambiguous. V was clipped by 0 bases and J by 0 bases, with 10 bases between them. The V gene's germline CDR1 is SGHRS and CDR2 YFSETQ. This CDR3 region has 15 residues. CDR3 loop: CASSLGLGDSYEQYF. The CDR3 coding sequence is TGCGCCAGCAGCTTGGGTCTTGGGGACTCCTACGAGCAGTACTTC.

This clonotype was counted a few times. V and J are TRBV27 and TRBJ2-7, with 7 bases aligning to TRBD2. J gave up 6 bases and V 3 bases, and 8 bases lay outside the gene matches. Germline CDR1 reads MNHEY; CDR2 reads SMNVEV (reference sequence). The CDR3 loop spans 14 amino acids. Here the CDR3 reads CASSLSQLALEQYF. CDR3 in DNA: TGTGCCAGCAGTTTGAGCCAACTAGCGCTCGAGCAGTACTTC.

This clonotype was observed a handful of times. This chain joins TRBV12-3 or TRBV12-4 and TRBJ2-1; TRBD2 matches 10 bases. Trimming removed 5 bases from V and 10 bases from J; junction bases left unmatched: 11. This CDR3 is built from 15 residues. Here the CDR3 reads CASSGGSSGGLEQFF. CDR3 coding DNA: TGTGCCAGCAGTGGTGGGTCTAGCGGGGGCCTGGAGCAGTTCTTC.

The V call is TRBV20-1, the J call TRBJ2-1, with 8 bases identical to TRBD2. Trimming cost V 5 bases and J 1 base; bases outside gene matches: 4. The CDR3 loop spans 14 amino acids. Germline V CDR1 and CDR2: DFQATT, SNEGSKA (reference sequence). CDR3 in DNA: TGCAGTGCTCAGATAGCGGGATCCTACAATGAGCAGTTCTTC. Translation gives CSAQIAGSYNEQFF.